The clone carrying this T cell receptor beta chain was seen a few times. Antigen unknown. The CDR3 is 14 amino acids. The germline CDR1 and CDR2 sequences are LGHNA and YSLEER. The V end lost 0 bases, the J end lost 4 bases, and 9 bases lay between the germline ends. This entry is derived from a study of T cells after yellow fever vaccination. Broader study findings: Clonotypes appearing in both CD4 and CD8 compartments existed, and their share was small.

Each CDR3 protein gets one entry after TCRdb re-called the 5' RACE reads with MiXCR. The sample lists around 68,000 distinct CDR3 sequences; 7.3% were seen once. The starting material was CD8+ T cells sorted from PBMCs, obtained less than 11 days after the first yellow fever vaccination. The receptor was derived from a man between 18 and 29 years old who received the YFV17D yellow fever vaccine. This chain links TRBV4-3 with TRBJ1-2; D possibly corresponds to TRBD1 (5 bases). CDR3 residues: CASSQEQAGYGYTF. DNA of the CDR3: TGCGCCAGCAGCCAAGAACAGGCCGGCTATGGCTACACCTTC.